The present entry profiles one T cell receptor beta chain with its context. In the authors' workflow: Amplifying reference gene primers gave estimates of nucleated cell counts. Assay used: immunoSEQ multiplex PCR; TCRdb lists only in-frame clones, some missing. V, J and clone size are those of that table, while D and trimming were read from the DNA. This sample has over 200,000 clones, with approximately 78% found just once. This specimen belongs to a study of blood T cell repertoires in COVID-19. Study summary: Acute and convalescent COVID-19 specimens originated in the United States, Italy and Spain. The cDNA or gDNA used as material had been derived from T cells, B-cell-depleted T cells, or PBMCs.

The CDR3 is 14 amino acids. Germline-derived CDR1 and CDR2 are KGHDR and SFDVKD. The V end was cut by 4 bases, the J end by 0 bases, with 6 bases between. Sequenced: peripheral blood. The V gene is TRBV24-1, the J gene TRBJ1-5; D gene unclear. This TCR was recovered from a woman aged 40 to 50 with acute or convalescent COVID-19. DNA of the CDR3: TGTGCCACCAGTGAGACATATAGCAATCAGCCCCAGCATTTT. Encoded protein: CATSETYSNQPQHF.